The 19 T cell receptor beta chains below come from one sample, sequenced in a study of T-cell reconstitution after alpha-beta-depleted transplantation in children (dated by TCRdb to 2016 to 2018). Preparation of the library involved PCR. The sequencing machine was an Illumina HiSeq 2500. TCR libraries were prepared with molecular barcoding, using unique molecular identifiers to normalize TCRbeta repertoire quantification. TCRdb redid the processing of the public reads, applying fastp at Q25 and MiXCR, and retained in-frame beta chains. Under each unique CDR3 protein, matching rows form one entry showing the most common genes and DNA. Counted in this sample were about 340,000 distinct CDR3 sequences; under 13% of them appeared once. The top ten clones comprise more than 2% of the sample. Specimen: PBMCs from the stem cell graft donor, collected from the stem cell graft. The receptors shown here come from a human donor who donated a stem cell graft to a child with acute lymphoblastic leukemia.

This chain's CDR3 is CASSFTGLISGLDTGTDTQYF. The CDR3, as DNA: TGTGCCAGCAGCTTCACCGGCCTAATCAGCGGTCTAGATACAGGCACAGATACGCAGTATTTT. This chain connects TRBV11-1 to TRBJ2-3, with a tentative D call TRBD2 (5 bases). The V end lost 3 bases, the J end lost 1 base, and 29 bases lay between the germline ends. Germline CDR1 and CDR2: SGHAT and FQDESV (reference sequence). The CDR3 length is 21 residues.

This clonotype is a singleton in its sample. V usage is TRBV9 and J usage is TRBJ2-1; tentative D call: TRBD2 (6 bases). Trimming took off 3 bases at V and 9 bases at J, with 10 bases between the two ends. Per the germline V gene, CDR1 is SGDLS and CDR2 is YYNGEE. The CDR3 has 12 amino acids. The CDR3 sequence: CASSGAGTEQFF. CDR3 in DNA: TGTGCCAGCAGCGGTGCGGGGACTGAGCAGTTCTTC.

This clonotype came up many times. The genes are TRBV27 and TRBJ1-6, with D hard to call. Germline V CDR1 and CDR2: MNHEY, SMNVEV (reference sequence). This CDR3 has 13 residues. Between the trimmed V and J ends, which lost 3 bases and 4 bases, there was a span of 4 bases. CDR3 region: CASSLTYNSPLHF. As DNA, the CDR3 is TGTGCCAGCAGTTTGACGTATAATTCACCCCTCCACTTT.

The chain joins TRBV12-3 or TRBV12-4 to TRBJ2-1; TRBD2 is a possible D gene (5 bases). Deletions cut 6 bases from V and 5 bases from J, with 11 bases between. The CDR3 contains 13 residues. In DNA form, the CDR3 reads TGTGCCAGCAGGTCCTCGGGAAACAATGAGCAGTTCTTC. Translating gives CASRSSGNNEQFF.

There are many counts of this clonotype. V gene TRBV20-1 combines with J gene TRBJ1-5; maybe TRBD1 (6 bases). The V end was cut by 3 bases, the J end by 5 bases, with 14 bases between. The CDR3 is made up of 14 amino acids. Germline V gene data show CDR1 as DFQATT and CDR2 as SNEGSKA (reference sequence). In DNA, the CDR3 is TGCAGTGCTAGTTCTGGCAGGGGATATCAGCCCCAGCATTTT. Encoded protein: CSASSGRGYQPQHF.

This clonotype appeared many times. The V and J genes are TRBV12-3 or TRBV12-4 and TRBJ2-7; the match to TRBD2 covers 9 bases. The J segment lost 3 bases and the V segment lost 1 base, leaving 4 bases of the junction unmatched. CDR3 size: 15 residues. The CDR3 DNA is TGTGCCAGCAGTTTAGAAGCGGGAGGTGGCTACGAGCAGTACTTC. Protein product: CASSLEAGGGYEQYF.

This clonotype was counted many times. The chain recombines TRBV4-1 with TRBJ2-3; D is ambiguous. Germline V gives CDR1 MGHRA, CDR2 YSYEKL. There are 17 residues in the CDR3. The ends were cut back, 0 bases at V and 0 bases at J, with 13 bases in the middle. The CDR3 DNA is TGCGCCAGCAGCCAAGAGTGGGCACTATCTAGCACAGATACGCAGTATTTT. It yields the protein CASSQEWALSSTDTQYF.

This clonotype has a count of ten or more. CDR3 nucleotide sequence: TGCAGCGCCCGGGAGGGAGCCTACAATGAGCAGTTCTTC. As protein: CSAREGAYNEQFF. This chain links TRBV29-1 with TRBJ2-1; 8 bases match TRBD2. The CDR3 runs 13 residues. From germline, CDR1 is SQVTM and CDR2 ANQGSEA. V lost 7 bases and J lost 2; bases outside the gene matches: 4.

V is TRBV12-3 or TRBV12-4 and J is TRBJ1-5; TRBD1 aligns across 7 bases. There are 16 residues in the CDR3. V trimming: 5 bases; J trimming: 4 bases; junction bases outside the gene matches: 11. The CDR3 nucleotides read TGTGCCAGCAGTCTTGGCCCACCAGGGGGAAATCAGCCCCAGCATTTT. This codes for CASSLGPPGGNQPQHF.

The CDR3 nucleotides read TGTGCCAGCAGCCAAGACCGTGGTGGGAGTGTTGACGAGCAGTACTTC. It yields the protein CASSQDRGGSVDEQYF. This rearrangement joins TRBV4-2 to TRBJ2-7, with D maybe TRBD2 (5 bases). The CDR3 has 16 residues. V shed 0 bases and J shed 5 bases, with 17 bases lying between them. Germline CDR1 reads LGHNA; CDR2 reads YNFKEQ.

This clonotype was observed a handful of times. V gene TRBV29-1 combines with J gene TRBJ1-1; D remains ambiguous. CDR3 length: 11 residues. V was shortened by 3 bases and J by 6 bases, with 8 bases between the two germline ends. CDR1 SQVTM and CDR2 ANQGSEA come from the germline V gene. The CDR3 DNA is TGCAGCGTTGAGCCCTCAGCTGAAGCTTTCTTT. The encoded protein is CSVEPSAEAFF.

The V and J genes are TRBV24-1 and TRBJ2-2; D is possibly TRBD1 (5 bases). This CDR3 comprises 12 residues. Germline assignment: CDR1 KGHDR and CDR2 SFDVKD. The V end was cut by 4 bases, the J end by 10 bases, with 9 bases between. This chain's CDR3 is CATSESGMELFF. In nucleotides, the CDR3 is TGTGCCACCAGTGAGTCAGGGATGGAGCTGTTTTTT.

This clonotype turned up a few times. The V and J genes are TRBV25-1 and TRBJ2-1; D is perhaps TRBD1 or TRBD2 (7 bases each). Trimming pared 7 bases from V and 9 bases from J, leaving 16 bases between. The V gene's germline CDR1 is MGHDK and CDR2 SYGVNS. This CDR3 comprises 13 residues. The CDR3 nucleotides read TGTGCCAGCACCCTCGGCAGGGGGGGTGAGCAGTTCTTC. It encodes CASTLGRGGEQFF.

The CDR3 reads CASSQANIQGSGNTIYF. CDR3 coding DNA: TGTGCCAGCAGCCAAGCGAATATACAGGGCTCTGGAAACACCATATATTTT. The V call is TRBV4-2, the J call TRBJ1-3, with TRBD1 as a possible D gene (6 bases). This CDR3 spans 17 amino acids. V was pared by 1 base and J by 0 bases, with 13 bases between. Germline assignment: CDR1 LGHNA and CDR2 YNFKEQ.

The rearrangement links TRBV5-4 to TRBJ2-7; TRBD2 aligns across 10 bases. V was pared by 4 bases and J by 2 bases, with 12 bases of the junction left unmatched. The length of the CDR3 is 17 residues. Germline V CDR1 and CDR2: SGHNT, YYREEE (reference sequence). The CDR3 nucleotides read TGTGCCAGCAGCCTCCTGACTAGCGGGCGGCGCCCCTACGAGCAGTACTTC. Amino acids: CASSLLTSGRRPYEQYF.

A few counts support this clonotype. Written as DNA, the CDR3 is TGCGCCAGCAGCCCGGGACTAGCGGGGCATAGGTACGCGGAGACCCAGTACTTC. Amino acids: CASSPGLAGHRYAETQYF. The V and J genes are TRBV4-1 and TRBJ2-5; 13 bases map to TRBD2. The CDR3 loop spans 18 amino acids. V trimming: 4 bases; J trimming: 5 bases; junction bases outside the gene matches: 13. CDR1 and CDR2 (germline): MGHRA, YSYEKL.

This clonotype was seen at least ten times. The chain has TRBV6-1 and TRBJ1-1; D may be TRBD1 (6 bases). Trimming cost V 6 bases and J 2 bases, with 13 bases left between them. Germline V gives CDR1 MNHNS, CDR2 SASEGT. This CDR3 comprises 14 residues. In nucleotides, the CDR3 is TGTGCCAGCAGACAGGGCTCTCGCAACACTGAAGCTTTCTTT. This encodes CASRQGSRNTEAFF.

The sample holds many counts of this clonotype. The chain couples TRBV28 to TRBJ1-1; D is perhaps TRBD1 (5 bases). The germline CDR1 and CDR2 sequences are MDHEN and SYDVKM. The CDR3 totals 16 residues. Trimming removed 3 bases at V and 5 bases at J, with 19 bases between. The CDR3 reads CASSFSVGDPRTEAFF. The CDR3 nucleotides are TGTGCCAGCAGTTTTTCCGTGGGGGACCCCAGGACTGAAGCTTTCTTT.

The table lists this clonotype with a few counts. This chain links TRBV7-2 with TRBJ2-1, with 12 bases matching TRBD2. Trimming cost V 5 bases and J 7 bases; bases outside gene matches: 9. Germline V CDR1 and CDR2: SGHTA, FQGNSA. The CDR3 contains 16 residues. CDR3 DNA sequence: TGTGCCAGCAGCGCGGCTAGCGGGAGGGGTGAGAATGAGCAGTTCTTC. Its translation: CASSAASGRGENEQFF.